This entry describes one T cell receptor beta chain. Its antigen is not identified. The entry originates in a study of T cell clones after liver transplantation. Study in general: TCRbeta sequencing after a pre-transplant mixed lymphocyte reaction identified graft-donor-reactive clones, later tracked in post-transplant blood. Study conclusions and caveats: These preliminary findings come from unstandardized post-transplant sampling times.

Germline CDR1 and CDR2: SGHDT and YYEEEE. The CDR3 is 13 amino acids. Between the trimmed V and J ends, which lost 2 bases and 3 bases, there was a span of 8 bases. Sequencing used immunoSEQ multiplex PCR; TCRdb keeps in-frame clones, though not all of them. Seen here are about 12,000 clones, less than 85% observed once, and the top ten hold roughly 31%. This TCR was sampled from a human patient who received a liver transplant. The graft donor may have contributed some T cells. The specimen comprised CD8+ T cells from blood, sampled at the 22-month timepoint. The V call is TRBV5-6, the J call TRBJ1-1; D uncertain. The CDR3 sequence: CASSLGFYTEAFF. The CDR3 region has the DNA TGTGCCAGCAGCTTAGGATTTTACACTGAAGCTTTCTTT.